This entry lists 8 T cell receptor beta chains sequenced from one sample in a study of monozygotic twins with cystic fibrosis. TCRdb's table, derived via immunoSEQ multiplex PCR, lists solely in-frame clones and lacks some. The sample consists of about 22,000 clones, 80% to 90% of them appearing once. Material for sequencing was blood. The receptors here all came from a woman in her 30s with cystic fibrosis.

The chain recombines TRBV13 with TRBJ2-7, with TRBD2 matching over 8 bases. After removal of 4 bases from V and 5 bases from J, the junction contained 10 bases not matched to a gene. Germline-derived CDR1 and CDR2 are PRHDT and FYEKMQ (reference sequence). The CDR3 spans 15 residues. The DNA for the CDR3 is TGTGCCAGCAGCTCAATCGGTAGCGGGGTCGACGAGCAGTACTTC. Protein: CASSSIGSGVDEQYF.

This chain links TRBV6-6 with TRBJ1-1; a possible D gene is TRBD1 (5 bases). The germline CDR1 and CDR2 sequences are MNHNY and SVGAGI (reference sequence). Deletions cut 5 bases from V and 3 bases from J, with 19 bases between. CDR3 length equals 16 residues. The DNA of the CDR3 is TGTGCCAGCAGTCCCTGGGGGGAAGGATGGGACACTGAAGCTTTCTTT. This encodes CASSPWGEGWDTEAFF.

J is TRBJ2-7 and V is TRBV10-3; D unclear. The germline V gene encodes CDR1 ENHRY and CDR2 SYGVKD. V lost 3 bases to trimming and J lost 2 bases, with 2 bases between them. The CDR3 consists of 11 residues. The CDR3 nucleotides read TGTGCCATCAGTGATGCCTACGAGCAGTACTTC. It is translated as CAISDAYEQYF.

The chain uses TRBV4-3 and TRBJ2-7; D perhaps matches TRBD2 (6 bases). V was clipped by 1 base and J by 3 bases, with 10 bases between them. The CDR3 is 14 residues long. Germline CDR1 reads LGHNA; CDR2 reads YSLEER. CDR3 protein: CASSQGGDGYEQYF. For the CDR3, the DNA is TGCGCCAGCAGCCAAGGGGGGGACGGCTACGAGCAGTACTTC.

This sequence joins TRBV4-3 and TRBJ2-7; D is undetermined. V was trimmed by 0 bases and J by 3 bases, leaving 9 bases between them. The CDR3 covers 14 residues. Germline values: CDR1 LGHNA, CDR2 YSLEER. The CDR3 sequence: CASSQDVYDYEQYF. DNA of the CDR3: TGCGCCAGCAGCCAAGATGTTTACGACTACGAGCAGTACTTC.

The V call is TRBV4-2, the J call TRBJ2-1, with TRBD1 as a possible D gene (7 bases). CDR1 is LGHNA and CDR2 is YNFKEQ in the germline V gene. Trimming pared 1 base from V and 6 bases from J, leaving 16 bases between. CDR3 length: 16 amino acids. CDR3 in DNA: TGTGCCAGCAGCCAAGGCGGGAAGGGGGCTGTCAATGAGCAGTTCTTC. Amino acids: CASSQGGKGAVNEQFF.

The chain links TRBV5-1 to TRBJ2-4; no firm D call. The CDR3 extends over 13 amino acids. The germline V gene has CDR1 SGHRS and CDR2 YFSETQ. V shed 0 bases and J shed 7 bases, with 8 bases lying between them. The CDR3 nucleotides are TGCGCCAGCAGCTTGGAAGGTACCAACATTCAGTACTTC. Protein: CASSLEGTNIQYF.

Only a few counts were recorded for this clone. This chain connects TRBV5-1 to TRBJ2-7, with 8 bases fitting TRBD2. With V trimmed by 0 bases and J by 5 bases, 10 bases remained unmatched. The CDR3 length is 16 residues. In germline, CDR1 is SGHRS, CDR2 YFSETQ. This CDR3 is CASSLEYSGGPDEQYF. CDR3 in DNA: TGCGCCAGCAGCTTGGAGTATTCGGGGGGGCCGGACGAGCAGTACTTC. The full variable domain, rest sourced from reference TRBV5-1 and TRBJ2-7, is KAGVTQTPRYLIKTRGQQVTLSCSPISGHRSVSWYQQTPGQGLQFLFEYFSETQRNKGNFPGRFSGRQFSNSRSEMNVSTLELGDSALYLCASSLEYSGGPDEQYFGPGTRLTVT.